This is a list of T cell receptor beta chains from one sample in a study of blood T cell repertoires in COVID-19. Assay used: immunoSEQ multiplex PCR; TCRdb lists only in-frame clones, some missing. The sample records approximately 45,000 clones, over 70% being singletons. Sequencing was performed on peripheral blood. These receptors all come from a woman older than 75 with COVID-19, enrolled during active disease. Each CDR3 is given with its conserved first and last residue. Fields, in order: CDR3 DNA, CDR3 protein, D gene, clone size, J gene, V gene. D genes are given only for firm matches. Not all rows give a size; the values are once, few, many and, for expanded clones, a class.

CDR3nt: TGTGCCTGGAGTGTATCTGCCGGGACAGGGGGCCCCCGGCTTAGAGGCTATGGCTACACCTTC; CDR3aa: CAWSVSAGTGGPRLRGYGYTF; d_gene: TRBD1; abundance: .; j_gene: TRBJ1-2; v_gene: TRBV30
CDR3nt: TGTGCCAGCCCAACCCGGGACAGGGAGCGGGGACAAACTAATGAAAAACTGTTTTTT; CDR3aa: CASPTRDRERGQTNEKLFF; d_gene: TRBD1; abundance: .; j_gene: TRBJ1-4; v_gene: TRBV2
CDR3nt: TGTGCCAGCAGTTTAAGGGGGACTGAAGCTTTCTTT; CDR3aa: CASSLRGTEAFF; d_gene: .; abundance: .; j_gene: TRBJ1-1; v_gene: TRBV12-3/TRBV12-4
CDR3nt: TGTGCCAGCTCACCGGGACAGAACACTGAAGCTTTCTTT; CDR3aa: CASSPGQNTEAFF; d_gene: .; abundance: .; j_gene: TRBJ1-1; v_gene: TRBV18
CDR3nt: TGCGCCAGCAGCTTGGCCGGGGGCTCTGGAAACACCATATATTTT; CDR3aa: CASSLAGGSGNTIYF; d_gene: .; abundance: .; j_gene: TRBJ1-3; v_gene: TRBV5-1
CDR3nt: TGCGCCAGCAGCCAAGTGCCAGTGAAGGAGCAGTTCTTC; CDR3aa: CASSQVPVKEQFF; d_gene: .; abundance: .; j_gene: TRBJ2-1; v_gene: TRBV4-1
CDR3nt: TGTGCCAGCAGCTCGAACAGGGAAAACACTGAAGCTTTCTTT; CDR3aa: CASSSNRENTEAFF; d_gene: .; abundance: .; j_gene: TRBJ1-1; v_gene: TRBV11-2
CDR3nt: TGTGCCAGCAGCTTACTAGCGAACACCGGGGAGCTGTTTTTT; CDR3aa: CASSLLANTGELFF; d_gene: .; abundance: .; j_gene: TRBJ2-2; v_gene: TRBV11-2
CDR3nt: TGTGCCAGCAGCGTAGACCACGGACAGATCAGGTCACCCCTCCACTTT; CDR3aa: CASSVDHGQIRSPLHF; d_gene: .; abundance: .; j_gene: TRBJ1-6; v_gene: TRBV9
CDR3nt: TGTACAGCGGGAGGACTCCTTTGCGAGCAGTACTTC; CDR3aa: CTAGGLLCEQYF; d_gene: TRBD2; abundance: .; j_gene: TRBJ2-7; v_gene: TRBV19
CDR3nt: TGTGCCAGCAGTGAAGAACAGGGCCTGCAGCCCCAGCATTTT; CDR3aa: CASSEEQGLQPQHF; d_gene: .; abundance: .; j_gene: TRBJ1-5; v_gene: TRBV2
CDR3nt: TGTGCCAGCAGAGGGGGGAACACTGAAGCTTTCTTT; CDR3aa: CASRGGNTEAFF; d_gene: .; abundance: .; j_gene: TRBJ1-1; v_gene: TRBV7-6
CDR3nt: TGTGCCAGTAGTATTTCATGGACAGATGAGCAGTTCTTC; CDR3aa: CASSISWTDEQFF; d_gene: .; abundance: .; j_gene: TRBJ2-1; v_gene: TRBV19
CDR3nt: TGTGCCAGTACCCTCACCAAAACAGGGCGCGACGAGCAGTACTTC; CDR3aa: CASTLTKTGRDEQYF; d_gene: .; abundance: .; j_gene: TRBJ2-7; v_gene: TRBV19
CDR3nt: TGTGCCACCAGCCCCAGAGGGGGGGGGAACACTGAAGCTTTCTTT; CDR3aa: CATSPRGGGNTEAFF; d_gene: .; abundance: .; j_gene: TRBJ1-1; v_gene: TRBV15
CDR3nt: TGTGCCAGCGGTAGGGGTCTCGGAAACACCATATATTTT; CDR3aa: CASGRGLGNTIYF; d_gene: .; abundance: .; j_gene: TRBJ1-3; v_gene: TRBV6-5
CDR3nt: TGTGCCAGCAGCCTGAGACAGAATTCACCCCTCCACTTT; CDR3aa: CASSLRQNSPLHF; d_gene: .; abundance: .; j_gene: TRBJ1-6; v_gene: TRBV28
CDR3nt: TGTGCCAGCAGCCGGGGCGGGACTAGCGGGATTGAGACCCAGTACTTC; CDR3aa: CASSRGGTSGIETQYF; d_gene: TRBD2; abundance: .; j_gene: TRBJ2-5; v_gene: TRBV5-8
CDR3nt: TGTGCCAGCACACCGTACGGGGACAGAAGAACCTACGAGCAGTACTTC; CDR3aa: CASTPYGDRRTYEQYF; d_gene: TRBD1; abundance: .; j_gene: TRBJ2-7; v_gene: TRBV28
CDR3nt: TGTGCCAGCAGCGTAGGACAGGGTTTAGTCTCGGGAAACACCATATATTTT; CDR3aa: CASSVGQGLVSGNTIYF; d_gene: TRBD1; abundance: .; j_gene: TRBJ1-3; v_gene: TRBV9
CDR3nt: TGTGCCAGCAGTCTACAGGCTTTCTATGGCTACACCTTC; CDR3aa: CASSLQAFYGYTF; d_gene: .; abundance: .; j_gene: TRBJ1-2; v_gene: TRBV12-3/TRBV12-4
CDR3nt: TGTGCCACCAGTGTAGGGGGTTCCTCCTACGAGCAGTACTTC; CDR3aa: CATSVGGSSYEQYF; d_gene: .; abundance: .; j_gene: TRBJ2-7; v_gene: TRBV24-1
CDR3nt: TGCGCCAGCAGCCCAGGACACCTCTCTGGAAACACCATATATTTT; CDR3aa: CASSPGHLSGNTIYF; d_gene: .; abundance: .; j_gene: TRBJ1-3; v_gene: TRBV5-1
CDR3nt: TGTGCCAGCACCAACACCGGTGCCGAGCAGTACTTC; CDR3aa: CASTNTGAEQYF; d_gene: .; abundance: few; j_gene: TRBJ2-7; v_gene: TRBV7-9
CDR3nt: TGTGCCAGCAGCTTGGGGTCGGGAGGGCTTATGAAGACCCAGTACTTC; CDR3aa: CASSLGSGGLMKTQYF; d_gene: TRBD2; abundance: .; j_gene: TRBJ2-5; v_gene: TRBV11-2
CDR3nt: TGTGCCAGTAGTTCATGGACAGGGGGTAAAAATCAGCCCCAGCATTTT; CDR3aa: CASSSWTGGKNQPQHF; d_gene: TRBD1; abundance: .; j_gene: TRBJ1-5; v_gene: TRBV19
CDR3nt: TGCGCCAGCAGTTTTACAGGGGGCGCAGGTAAGGATGAGCAGTTCTTC; CDR3aa: CASSFTGGAGKDEQFF; d_gene: TRBD1; abundance: .; j_gene: TRBJ2-1; v_gene: TRBV10-1
CDR3nt: TGTGCCAGCTCACCACCGGACAGGGGACTAATAGCCAAAAACATTCAGTACTTC; CDR3aa: CASSPPDRGLIAKNIQYF; d_gene: TRBD1; abundance: once; j_gene: TRBJ2-4; v_gene: TRBV18
CDR3nt: TGTGCCAGCAGTCTCCCCGGACTAGCGGGAGTCGAGCAGTACTTC; CDR3aa: CASSLPGLAGVEQYF; d_gene: TRBD2; abundance: .; j_gene: TRBJ2-7; v_gene: TRBV27
CDR3nt: TGTGCCAGCGGCCCCCTCACAGATACGCAGTATTTT; CDR3aa: CASGPLTDTQYF; d_gene: .; abundance: .; j_gene: TRBJ2-3; v_gene: TRBV28
CDR3nt: TGTGCCACCAGTGACCCCAGAGGGTCGGACTACAATGAGCAGTTCTTC; CDR3aa: CATSDPRGSDYNEQFF; d_gene: .; abundance: .; j_gene: TRBJ2-1; v_gene: TRBV24-1
CDR3nt: TGCGCCAGCAGTCAAAGGGGGTCGCAGTTCTTC; CDR3aa: CASSQRGSQFF; d_gene: .; abundance: once; j_gene: TRBJ2-1; v_gene: TRBV23-1
CDR3nt: TGCGCCAGCGGAGAAACGAACACCGGGGAGCTGTTTTTT; CDR3aa: CASGETNTGELFF; d_gene: .; abundance: .; j_gene: TRBJ2-2; v_gene: TRBV5-1
CDR3nt: TGTGCCAGCAGCGCGAACCGTTATCAGCCCCAGCATTTT; CDR3aa: CASSANRYQPQHF; d_gene: .; abundance: .; j_gene: TRBJ1-5; v_gene: TRBV7-2
CDR3nt: TGTGCCAGCAGCCAGGGACAGGGGGCAGGCCAATCCCCGAACACTGAAGCTTTCTTT; CDR3aa: CASSQGQGAGQSPNTEAFF; d_gene: TRBD1; abundance: .; j_gene: TRBJ1-1; v_gene: TRBV5-5
CDR3nt: TGCGCCAGCAGCCAAGACAGATATGGCTACACCTTC; CDR3aa: CASSQDRYGYTF; d_gene: .; abundance: .; j_gene: TRBJ1-2; v_gene: TRBV4-1
CDR3nt: TGTGCCAGCTCGCAACAGAGCTCTGGAAACACCATATATTTT; CDR3aa: CASSQQSSGNTIYF; d_gene: .; abundance: few; j_gene: TRBJ1-3; v_gene: TRBV18
CDR3nt: TGTGCCAGCAGTCCTCCCGGGGGGCTAGCGGGAGCAAATGAGCAGTTCTTC; CDR3aa: CASSPPGGLAGANEQFF; d_gene: TRBD2; abundance: .; j_gene: TRBJ2-1; v_gene: TRBV27
CDR3nt: TGTGCCAGCAGCCAATTCGTGGGACAGGGGTCCTACGAGCAGTACTTC; CDR3aa: CASSQFVGQGSYEQYF; d_gene: TRBD1; abundance: once; j_gene: TRBJ2-7; v_gene: TRBV14
CDR3nt: TGTGCCAGCATTTCCGGGGGGCGGCAGACCCAGTACTTC; CDR3aa: CASISGGRQTQYF; d_gene: .; abundance: .; j_gene: TRBJ2-5; v_gene: TRBV28
CDR3nt: TGTGCCAGCAGCCGACAGGGGGCGAGGAATTCACCCCTCCACTTT; CDR3aa: CASSRQGARNSPLHF; d_gene: TRBD1; abundance: .; j_gene: TRBJ1-6; v_gene: TRBV7-9
CDR3nt: TGTGCCAGCAGTTTTAAGCCACTCCCCCCCACAGATACGCAGTATTTT; CDR3aa: CASSFKPLPPTDTQYF; d_gene: .; abundance: .; j_gene: TRBJ2-3; v_gene: TRBV27